This TCR beta chain came from a study of blood T cell repertoires in COVID-19. Turning to the study itself: Italy, Spain and the United States were the sources of the convalescent and acute COVID-19 samples. T cells, B-cell-depleted T cells, or PBMCs supplied cDNA or gDNA.

As originally analysed: Amplifying reference gene primers gave estimates of nucleated cell counts. Method: immunoSEQ multiplex PCR; TCRdb's copy keeps in-frame clones and lacks some. V and J calls and clone size come straight from that table; D and trimming were deduced from the DNA. This table holds about 170,000 clones, about four fifths found once. The sample holds a few counts of this clone. V dropped 0 bases and J dropped 4; count of bases not matched to a gene: 5. Germline V CDR1 and CDR2: LGHNA, YSLEER. The CDR3 covers 16 residues. Sequencing used peripheral blood. The V and J genes are TRBV4-3 and TRBJ2-3, with 9 bases aligning to TRBD2. The clonotype was recovered from a woman of 80 years or more with acute or convalescent COVID-19. In DNA form, the CDR3 reads TGCGCCAGCAGCCAAGAAGCGGGGGGAGGGTCAGATACGCAGTATTTT. Translation gives CASSQEAGGGSDTQYF.